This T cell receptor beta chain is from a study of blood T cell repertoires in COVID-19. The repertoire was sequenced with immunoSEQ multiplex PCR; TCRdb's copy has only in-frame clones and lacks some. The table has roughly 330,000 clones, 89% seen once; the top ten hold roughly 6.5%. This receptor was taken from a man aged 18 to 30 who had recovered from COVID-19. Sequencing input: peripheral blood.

The CDR3 sequence is CASSERLASYYNEQFF. CDR3 sequence (DNA): TGTGCCAGCAGTGAAAGATTAGCGAGTTACTACAATGAGCAGTTCTTC. The V call is TRBV6-1, the J call TRBJ2-1, with a tentative D call TRBD2 (5 bases). Germline V gives CDR1 MNHNS, CDR2 SASEGT. The CDR3 extends over 16 amino acids. The ends were cut back, 2 bases at V and 3 bases at J, with 14 bases in the middle.